Below, one TCR beta chain is given with its context. Antigen unknown. The entry originates in a study of shared clonotypes between healthy human individuals. About the research overall: Donors had three CD4 naive, three CD4 memory, two CD8 naive and one CD8 memory plate apiece.

All of the donors resided in Nashville, Tennessee, and each was a Caucasian adult. Negatively enriched CD4+ T cells were divided by CD45RA into naive and memory. Study observations and caveats: Large depth notwithstanding, sorted-subset sequencing proved incomplete by rarefaction.

CDR3 length: 18 amino acids. Germline V gene sequence: CDR1 SNHLY, CDR2 FYNNEI. V was clipped by 6 bases and J by 3 bases; unmatched bases: 15. Method: immunoSEQ multiplex PCR; TCRdb's copy keeps in-frame clones and lacks some. In the table there are more than 2 million clones, 85% to 95% of which are singletons. The rearrangement links TRBV2 to TRBJ2-7; 12 bases are a match to TRBD1. The specimen sequenced was naive CD4+ T cells sorted from blood. The subset was: CD45RA+ positively selected. The sequence was collected from a man aged 18 to 29 in good health. The CDR3 coding sequence is TGTGCCAGCAGGACCGGGACAGGGGGCGTTAGGGGCTTCTACGAGCAGTACTTC. It codes for CASRTGTGGVRGFYEQYF. The full variable domain, its missing parts supplied by reference TRBV2 and TRBJ2-7, is EPEVTQTPSHQVTQMGQEVILRCVPISNHLYFYWYRQILGQKVEFLVSFYNNEISEKSEIFDDQFSVERPDGSNFTLKIRSTKLEDSAMYFCASRTGTGGVRGFYEQYFGPGTRLTVT.